This T cell receptor beta chain was recovered during a study of control samples from healthy donors and cancer patients. Repertoires were generated with immunoSEQ multiplex PCR, while TCRdb's copy carries only in-frame clones and drops some. This table holds nearly 55,000 clones, around 95% found once. V dropped 0 bases and J dropped 3 bases, with 6 bases sitting between them. Looked up from germline, CDR1 is MGHRA and CDR2 is YSYEKL. The CDR3 covers 14 residues. The receptor comes from a woman between 25 and 40 years old in good health. The sequencing sample was made of blood. V is TRBV4-1 and J is TRBJ1-3; D is uncertain. CDR3 sequence (DNA): TGCGCCAGCAGCCAAGAATGGCATGGAAACACCATATATTTT. As protein: CASSQEWHGNTIYF.